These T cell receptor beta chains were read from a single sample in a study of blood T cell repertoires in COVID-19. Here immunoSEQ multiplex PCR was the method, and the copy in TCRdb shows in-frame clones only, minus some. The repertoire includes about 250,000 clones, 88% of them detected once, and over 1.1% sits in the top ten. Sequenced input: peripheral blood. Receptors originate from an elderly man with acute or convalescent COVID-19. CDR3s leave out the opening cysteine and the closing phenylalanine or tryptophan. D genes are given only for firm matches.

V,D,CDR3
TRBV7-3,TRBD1,ASSLTGTVLGSTGELF
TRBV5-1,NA,ASSLDLGQGGQETQY
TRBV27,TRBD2,ASSSLSGIAYNEQF
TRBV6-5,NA,ASRLRYEQY
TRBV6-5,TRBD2,ASKQGLAGDLEQF
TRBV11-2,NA,ASRLTGRYGEKLF
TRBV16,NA,ASSGWGQGAYEQY
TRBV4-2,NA,ASSQLAREDTQY
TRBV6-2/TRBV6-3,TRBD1,ASSYVATGSHEQY
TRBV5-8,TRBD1,ASSFGQVGANEQF
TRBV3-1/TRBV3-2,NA,ASSQDSRQGHGYT
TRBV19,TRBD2,ASSPGLAETGGGNEQF